These T cell receptor beta chains were read from a single sample in a study of blood T cell repertoires in COVID-19. Repertoires were generated with immunoSEQ multiplex PCR, while TCRdb's copy carries only in-frame clones and drops some. The table shows about 210,000 clones, with around 80% occurring only once. The sequenced sample was peripheral blood. The receptors were sampled from a woman aged 40 to 55 with acute or convalescent COVID-19. CDR3s include the opening cysteine and the closing phenylalanine or tryptophan. The order of the fields is clone size, V gene, D gene, J gene, CDR3 DNA, CDR3 protein. A D gene is named only where the DNA matches it firmly. Not every row has a clone size; where given, it reads once, few, many or a size class.

>.|TRBV9|TRBD2|TRBJ2-2
TGTGCCAGCAGCCCCGACATTGGGACTAGCGGTCCCACCGGGGAGCTGTTTTTT
CASSPDIGTSGPTGELFF
>.|TRBV9|.|TRBJ2-7
TGTGCCAGCAGCGTAGGGACAGTAGGGGAGCAGTACTTC
CASSVGTVGEQYF
>.|TRBV2|.|TRBJ2-4
TGTGCCAGCAGTGGCGGGACGGAACCCTCCCTAGCCAAAAACATTCAGTACTTC
CASSGGTEPSLAKNIQYF
>.|TRBV27|.|TRBJ2-1
TGTGCCAGCAGTTTAATCGGCTCCTACAATGAGCAGTTCTTC
CASSLIGSYNEQFF
>.|TRBV18|TRBD2|TRBJ2-7
TGTGCCAGCTCACCACCAAGAGGGCTAGCGGGGGATTACGAGCAGTACTTC
CASSPPRGLAGDYEQYF
>.|TRBV6-5|.|TRBJ1-2
TGTGCCACTAGACAGGATAAGTATGGCTACACCTTC
CATRQDKYGYTF
>.|TRBV9|TRBD2|TRBJ2-2
TGTGCCAGCAGCGTAGGCGGGGGGGCCAACACCGGGGAGCTGTTTTTT
CASSVGGGANTGELFF
>.|TRBV27|.|TRBJ2-3
TGTGCCAGCAGTTTTAGGGGGGATACGCAGTATTTT
CASSFRGDTQYF
>.|TRBV7-2|.|TRBJ2-1
TGTGCCAGCAGCGCTCGGGCTAGCGCCTTTTTAGGCAATGAGCAGTTCTTC
CASSARASAFLGNEQFF
>once|TRBV10-3|TRBD2|TRBJ2-3
TGTGCCATCAGTGAGTCTAAACTAGCGGACACAGATACGCAGTATTTT
CAISESKLADTDTQYF
>few|TRBV6-1|.|TRBJ2-3
TGTGCCAGCAGTGAGGCGGGGAAGCTTTCTAGGTATTTT
CASSEAGKLSRYF
>.|TRBV27|TRBD1|TRBJ2-7
TGTGCCAGCAGCGGCCAGGGGGTTGATGAGCAGTACTTC
CASSGQGVDEQYF
>few|TRBV3-1/TRBV3-2|.|TRBJ2-2
TGTGCCAGCAGCCAAGCGGACGGGACATTCGGGGAGCTGTTTTTT
CASSQADGTFGELFF
>.|TRBV5-1|.|TRBJ1-4
TGCGCCAGCAGCCGAGAAGGAGGCACTAATGAAAAACTGTTTTTT
CASSREGGTNEKLFF
>.|TRBV4-3|TRBD2|TRBJ2-3
TGCGCCAGCAGCCAACCCCTAGCGGGAGGAGGCGCAGATACGCAGTATTTT
CASSQPLAGGGADTQYF
>once|TRBV25-1|TRBD2|TRBJ2-1
TGTGCCAGCAGTGTATCTAGCGGGAGCGCGAATGAGCAGTTCTTC
CASSVSSGSANEQFF
>few|TRBV27|.|TRBJ2-2
TGTGCCAGCAGTTCAGGGGTGGGCACCGGGGAGCTGTTTTTT
CASSSGVGTGELFF
>.|TRBV6-5|.|TRBJ2-1
TGTGCCAGCAGTACCTTAGCGTACAATGAGCAGTTCTTC
CASSTLAYNEQFF
>.|TRBV4-1|.|TRBJ2-1
TGCGCCAGCAGCCAAGGTGGACTGAGATTAAATGAGCAGTTCTTC
CASSQGGLRLNEQFF
>few|TRBV7-2|.|TRBJ1-1
TGTGCCAGCAGCTTAGTTCTCACGGGGGGGACTGAAGCTTTCTTT
CASSLVLTGGTEAFF